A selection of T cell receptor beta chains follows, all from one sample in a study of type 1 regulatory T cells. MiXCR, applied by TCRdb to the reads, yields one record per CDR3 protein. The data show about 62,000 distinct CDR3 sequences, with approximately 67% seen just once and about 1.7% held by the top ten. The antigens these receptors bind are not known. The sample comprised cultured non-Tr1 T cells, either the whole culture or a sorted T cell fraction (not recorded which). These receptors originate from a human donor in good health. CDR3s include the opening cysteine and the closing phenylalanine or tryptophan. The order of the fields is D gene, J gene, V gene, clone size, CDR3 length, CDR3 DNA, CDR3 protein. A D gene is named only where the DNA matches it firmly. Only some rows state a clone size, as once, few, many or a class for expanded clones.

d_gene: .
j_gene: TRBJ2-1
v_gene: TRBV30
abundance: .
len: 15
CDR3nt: TGTGCCTGGAGGAAGGGGCTAGTCACCTACAATGAGCAGTTCTTC
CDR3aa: CAWRKGLVTYNEQFF

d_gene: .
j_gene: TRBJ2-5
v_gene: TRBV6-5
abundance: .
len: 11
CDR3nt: TGTGCCAGCATCGGGTCAAAGACCCAGTACTTC
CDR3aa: CASIGSKTQYF

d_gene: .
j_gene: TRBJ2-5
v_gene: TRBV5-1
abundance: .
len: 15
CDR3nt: TGCGCCAGCAGCTACCGGGGCGGGTACCAAGAGACCCAGTACTTC
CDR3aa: CASSYRGGYQETQYF

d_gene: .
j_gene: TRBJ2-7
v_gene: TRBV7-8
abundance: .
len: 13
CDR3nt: TGTGCCAGCAGCTTATCCGGGAGCTACGAGCAGTACTTC
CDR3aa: CASSLSGSYEQYF

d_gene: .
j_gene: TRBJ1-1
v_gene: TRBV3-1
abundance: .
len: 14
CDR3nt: TGTGCCAGCAGCCCGTACCCCAGAGGCCCCGAAGCTTTCTTT
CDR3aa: CASSPYPRGPEAFF

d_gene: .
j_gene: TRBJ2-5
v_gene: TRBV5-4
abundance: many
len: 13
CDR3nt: TGTGCCAGCAGCCCCGCCGGACGGGAGACCCAGTACTTC
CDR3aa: CASSPAGRETQYF

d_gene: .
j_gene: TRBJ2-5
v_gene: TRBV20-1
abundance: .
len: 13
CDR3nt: TGCAGTGCTTGGGCCGGGTATCGGGAGACCCAGTACTTC
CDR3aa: CSAWAGYRETQYF

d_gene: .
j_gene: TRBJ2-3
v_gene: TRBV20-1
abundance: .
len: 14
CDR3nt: TGCAGTGTAAAAGGCAGGTGGAGCACAGATACGCAGTATTTT
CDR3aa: CSVKGRWSTDTQYF

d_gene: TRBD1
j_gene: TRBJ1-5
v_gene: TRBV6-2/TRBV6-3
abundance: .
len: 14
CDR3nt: TGTGCCAGCAGTGAACAGGGGAGAGAGCAGCCCCAGCATTTT
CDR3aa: CASSEQGREQPQHF

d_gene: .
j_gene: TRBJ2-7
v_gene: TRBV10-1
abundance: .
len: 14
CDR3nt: TGCGCCAGCACCCGGAGCACCGAATCCTACGAGCAGTACTTC
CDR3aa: CASTRSTESYEQYF

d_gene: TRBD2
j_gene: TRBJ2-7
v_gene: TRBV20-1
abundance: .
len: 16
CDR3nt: TGCAGTGCTTTCCCGGGACTAGCGGGATCAACCTACGAGCAGTACTTC
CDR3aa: CSAFPGLAGSTYEQYF

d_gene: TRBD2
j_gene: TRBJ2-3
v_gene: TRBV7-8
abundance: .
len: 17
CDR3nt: TGTGCCAGCCGGCCAGGGACTAGCGGGAGGGCGGTAAATACGCAGTATTTT
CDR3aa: CASRPGTSGRAVNTQYF

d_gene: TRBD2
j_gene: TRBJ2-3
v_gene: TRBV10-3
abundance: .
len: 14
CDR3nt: TGTGCCATCAGTGACGGGGGGGCGAGAGATACGCAGTATTTT
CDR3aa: CAISDGGARDTQYF

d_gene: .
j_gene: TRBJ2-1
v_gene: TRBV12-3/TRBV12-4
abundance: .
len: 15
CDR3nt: TGTGCCAGCAGCCTGGGCCTTATTTCCCCTACGGAGCAGTTCTTC
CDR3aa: CASSLGLISPTEQFF

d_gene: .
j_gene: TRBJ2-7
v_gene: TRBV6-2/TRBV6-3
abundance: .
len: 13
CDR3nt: TGTGCCAGCAGCCAGGGCCATACCTACGAGCAGTACTTC
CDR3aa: CASSQGHTYEQYF

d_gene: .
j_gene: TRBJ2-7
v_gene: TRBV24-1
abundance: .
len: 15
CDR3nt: TGTGCCACCAGTGACCGGGCGGGATCCCCCTACGAGCAGTACTTC
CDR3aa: CATSDRAGSPYEQYF

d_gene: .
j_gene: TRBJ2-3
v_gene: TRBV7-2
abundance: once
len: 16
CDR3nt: TGTGCCAGCAGCCGTCCCCCTGGGCTAGCACCAGATACGCAGTATTTT
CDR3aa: CASSRPPGLAPDTQYF

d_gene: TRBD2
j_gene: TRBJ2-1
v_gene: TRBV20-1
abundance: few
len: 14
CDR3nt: TGCAGTGCTAGGTCGGCTAGCGGATACAATGAGCAGTTCTTC
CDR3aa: CSARSASGYNEQFF

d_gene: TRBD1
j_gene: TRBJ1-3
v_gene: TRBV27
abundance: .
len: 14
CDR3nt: TGTGCCAGCGGGGACAGGGGGAATGGAAACACCATATATTTT
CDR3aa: CASGDRGNGNTIYF

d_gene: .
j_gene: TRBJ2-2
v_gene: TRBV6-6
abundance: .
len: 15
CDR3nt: TGTGCCAGCAGTAACGACAGGACCGGGACCGGGGAGCTGTTTTTT
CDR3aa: CASSNDRTGTGELFF

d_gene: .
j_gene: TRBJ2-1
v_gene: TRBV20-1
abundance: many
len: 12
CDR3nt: TGCAGTGCTAGGCCCAGGTACAATGAGCAGTTCTTC
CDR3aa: CSARPRYNEQFF

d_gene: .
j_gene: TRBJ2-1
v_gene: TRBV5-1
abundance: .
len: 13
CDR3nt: TGCGCCAGCAGCTTGGAAGGACACAATGAGCAGTTCTTC
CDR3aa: CASSLEGHNEQFF

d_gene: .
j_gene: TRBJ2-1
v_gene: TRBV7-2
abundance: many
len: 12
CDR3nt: TGTGCCAGCAGCTTAGAAAGCGGTGGGCGGTTCTTC
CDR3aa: CASSLESGGRFF

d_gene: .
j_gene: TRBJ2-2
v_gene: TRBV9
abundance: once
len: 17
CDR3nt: TGTGCCAGCAGCGTAGGGCCCCAGGACGCGAACACCGGGGAGCTGTTTTTT
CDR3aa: CASSVGPQDANTGELFF

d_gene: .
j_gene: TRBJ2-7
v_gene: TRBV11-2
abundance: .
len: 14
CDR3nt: TGTGCCAGCAGCTTAGGTTCCAGTACCTACGAGCAGTACTTC
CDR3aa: CASSLGSSTYEQYF

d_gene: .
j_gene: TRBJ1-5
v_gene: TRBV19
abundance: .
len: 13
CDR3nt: TGTGCCAGTGCGAGGGTAAAGAATCAGCCCCAGCATTTT
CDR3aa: CASARVKNQPQHF

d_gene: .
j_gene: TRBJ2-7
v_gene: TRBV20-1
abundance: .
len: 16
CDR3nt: TGCAGTGCTAGAGATTCGGTGAGCAGAATTATCTACGAGCAGTACTTC
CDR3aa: CSARDSVSRIIYEQYF

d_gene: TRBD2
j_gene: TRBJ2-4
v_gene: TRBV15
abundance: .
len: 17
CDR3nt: TGTGCCACCAGCAGATCCCTGAGGACTAGTATGTTAAACATTCAGTACTTC
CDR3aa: CATSRSLRTSMLNIQYF

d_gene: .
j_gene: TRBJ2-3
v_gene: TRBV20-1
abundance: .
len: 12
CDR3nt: TGCAGTGCTAGCCCTCGGGTGGATACGCAGTATTTT
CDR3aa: CSASPRVDTQYF

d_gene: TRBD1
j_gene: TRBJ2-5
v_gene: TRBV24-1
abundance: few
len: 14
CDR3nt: TGTGCCACCAGAGCCGGGACAGGCTCAGAGACCCAGTACTTC
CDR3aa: CATRAGTGSETQYF

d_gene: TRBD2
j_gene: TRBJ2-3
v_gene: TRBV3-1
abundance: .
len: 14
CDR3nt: TGTGCCAGCAGTGCACTAGCGGGAGCAGATACGCAGTATTTT
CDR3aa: CASSALAGADTQYF

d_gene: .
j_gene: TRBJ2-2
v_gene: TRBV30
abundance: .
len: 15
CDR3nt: TGTGCCTGGAGTGCGGACGTACCGGTCACCGGGGAGCTGTTTTTT
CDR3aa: CAWSADVPVTGELFF

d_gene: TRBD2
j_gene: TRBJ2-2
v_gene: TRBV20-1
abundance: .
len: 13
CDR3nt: TGCAGTGCTAGCAGCGGGAGTCAGGGGGAGCTGTTTTTT
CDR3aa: CSASSGSQGELFF

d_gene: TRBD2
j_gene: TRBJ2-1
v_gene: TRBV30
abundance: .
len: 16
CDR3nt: TGTGCCTGGAGTGCGCCCGGGACTAGCGGGAGCGATGAGCAGTTCTTC
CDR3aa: CAWSAPGTSGSDEQFF

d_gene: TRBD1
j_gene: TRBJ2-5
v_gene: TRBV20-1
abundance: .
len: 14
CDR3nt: TGCAGTGCGCAAGTCCCGGGACAGCAAGAGACCCAGTACTTC
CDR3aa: CSAQVPGQQETQYF

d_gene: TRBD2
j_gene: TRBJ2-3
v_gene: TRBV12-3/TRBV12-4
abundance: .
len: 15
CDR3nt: TGTGCCAGCGGCAGCGGGGGCGGGAGTACAGATACGCAGTATTTT
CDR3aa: CASGSGGGSTDTQYF

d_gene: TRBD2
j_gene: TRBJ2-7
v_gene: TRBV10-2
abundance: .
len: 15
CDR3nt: TGCGCCAGCAGTGAGGCTAGCGGGATAGACTACGAGCAGTACTTC
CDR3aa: CASSEASGIDYEQYF

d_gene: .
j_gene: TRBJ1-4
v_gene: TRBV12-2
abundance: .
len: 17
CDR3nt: TGTGCAAGTCGCTTACCCCGGGGTGTGACTACTAATGAAAAACTGTTTTTT
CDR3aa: CASRLPRGVTTNEKLFF

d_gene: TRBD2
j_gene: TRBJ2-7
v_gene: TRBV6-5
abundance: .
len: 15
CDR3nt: TGTGCCAGCAGTTACACCGGGACTAGCGTCGACGAGCAGTACTTC
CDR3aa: CASSYTGTSVDEQYF

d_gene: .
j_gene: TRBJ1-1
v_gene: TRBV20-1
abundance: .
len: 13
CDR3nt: TGCAGTGCTCAGACCTCGGGGGGTACTGAAGCTTTCTTT
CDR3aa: CSAQTSGGTEAFF

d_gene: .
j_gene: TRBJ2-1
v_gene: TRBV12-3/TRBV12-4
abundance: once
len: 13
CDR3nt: TGTGCCAGCAGTTTTGGTTCGGATAATGAGCAGTTCTTC
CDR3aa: CASSFGSDNEQFF